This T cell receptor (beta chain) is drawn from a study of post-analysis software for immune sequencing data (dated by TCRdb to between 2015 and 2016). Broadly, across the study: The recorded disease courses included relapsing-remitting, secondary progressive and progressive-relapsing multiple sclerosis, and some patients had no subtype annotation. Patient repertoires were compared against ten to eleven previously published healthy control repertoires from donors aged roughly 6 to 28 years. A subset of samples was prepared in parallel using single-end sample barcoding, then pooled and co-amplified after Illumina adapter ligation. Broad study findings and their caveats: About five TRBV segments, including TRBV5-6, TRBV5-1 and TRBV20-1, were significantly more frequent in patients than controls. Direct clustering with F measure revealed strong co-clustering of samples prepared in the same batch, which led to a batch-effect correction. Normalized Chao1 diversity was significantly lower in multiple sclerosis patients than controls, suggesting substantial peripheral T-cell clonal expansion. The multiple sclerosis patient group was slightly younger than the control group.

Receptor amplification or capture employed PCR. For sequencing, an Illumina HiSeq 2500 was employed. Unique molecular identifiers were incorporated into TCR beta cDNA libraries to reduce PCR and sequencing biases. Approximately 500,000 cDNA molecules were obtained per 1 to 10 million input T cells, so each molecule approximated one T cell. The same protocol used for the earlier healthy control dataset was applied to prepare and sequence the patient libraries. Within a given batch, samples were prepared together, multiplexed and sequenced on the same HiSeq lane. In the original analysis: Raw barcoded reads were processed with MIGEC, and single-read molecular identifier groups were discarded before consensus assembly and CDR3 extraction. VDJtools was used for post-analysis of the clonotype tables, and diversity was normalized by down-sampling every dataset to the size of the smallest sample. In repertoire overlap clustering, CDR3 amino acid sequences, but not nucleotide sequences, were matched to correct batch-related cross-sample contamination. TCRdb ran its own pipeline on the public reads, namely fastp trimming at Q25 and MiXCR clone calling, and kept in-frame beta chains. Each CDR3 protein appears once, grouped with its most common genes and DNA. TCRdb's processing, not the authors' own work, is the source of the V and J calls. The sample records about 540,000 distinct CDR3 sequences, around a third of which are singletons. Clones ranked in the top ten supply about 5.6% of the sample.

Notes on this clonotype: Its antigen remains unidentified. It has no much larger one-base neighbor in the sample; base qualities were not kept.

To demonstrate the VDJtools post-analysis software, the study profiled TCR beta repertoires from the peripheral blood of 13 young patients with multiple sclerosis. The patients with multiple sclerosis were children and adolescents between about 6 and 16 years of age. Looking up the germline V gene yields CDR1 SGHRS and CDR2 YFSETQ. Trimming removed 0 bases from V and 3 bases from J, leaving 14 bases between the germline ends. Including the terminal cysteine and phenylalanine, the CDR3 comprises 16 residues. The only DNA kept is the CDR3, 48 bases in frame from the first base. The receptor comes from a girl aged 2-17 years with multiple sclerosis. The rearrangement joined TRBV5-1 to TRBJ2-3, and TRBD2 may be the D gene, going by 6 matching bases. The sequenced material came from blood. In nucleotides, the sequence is TGCGCCAGCAGCTTGGAATGGGCGGGATTTACAGATACGCAGTATTTT. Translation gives CASSLEWAGFTDTQYF.